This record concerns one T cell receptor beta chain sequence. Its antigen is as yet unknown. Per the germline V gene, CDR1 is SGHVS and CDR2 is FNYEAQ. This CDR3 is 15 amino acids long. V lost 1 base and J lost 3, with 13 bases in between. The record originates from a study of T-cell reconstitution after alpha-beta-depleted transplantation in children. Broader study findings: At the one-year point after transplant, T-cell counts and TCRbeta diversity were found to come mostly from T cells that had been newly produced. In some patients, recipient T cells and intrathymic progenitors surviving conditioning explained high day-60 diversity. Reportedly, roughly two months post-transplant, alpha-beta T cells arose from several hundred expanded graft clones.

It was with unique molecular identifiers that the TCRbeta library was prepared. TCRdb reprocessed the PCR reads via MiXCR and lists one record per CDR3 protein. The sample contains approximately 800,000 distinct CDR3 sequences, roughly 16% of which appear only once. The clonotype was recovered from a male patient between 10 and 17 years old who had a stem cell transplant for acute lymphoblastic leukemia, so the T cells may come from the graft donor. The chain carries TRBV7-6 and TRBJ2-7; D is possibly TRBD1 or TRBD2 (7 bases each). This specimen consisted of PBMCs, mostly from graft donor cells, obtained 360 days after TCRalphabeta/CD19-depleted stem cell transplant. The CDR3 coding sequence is TGTGCCAGCAGCTTAGTTCAGGGGGGGTTCTACGAGCAGTACTTC. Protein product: CASSLVQGGFYEQYF.